What follows are 21 T cell receptor beta chains derived from one specimen sequenced in a study of early T cells in non-severe SARS-CoV-2 infection (dated by TCRdb to about 2021). Receptor amplification or capture employed 5' RACE. The sequencer was a NextSeq 500. TCRdb reworked the public reads: Q25 trimming with fastp, MiXCR clone assembly, productive beta chains retained. All rows with the same CDR3 protein become a single entry with the most common DNA and genes. This sample holds around 37,000 distinct CDR3 sequences; about 9.3% were observed only once. Of the sample, 12% falls within the top ten clones. Specimen: whole blood. These receptors all come from an adult who was a healthcare worker with PCR-confirmed SARS-CoV-2 infection or an uninfected control (not recorded which).

This clonotype has a handful of counts. The gene calls are TRBV29-1 and TRBJ2-3; no reliable D call. V was clipped by 7 bases and J by 0 bases, with 8 bases between them. CDR1 and CDR2 from the germline V gene are SQVTM and ANQGSEA. The CDR3 runs 12 residues. This chain's CDR3 is CSGVTSTDTQYF. Written as DNA, the CDR3 is TGCAGCGGCGTTACAAGCACAGATACGCAGTATTTT.

This clonotype came up many times. This chain links TRBV6-2 or TRBV6-3 with TRBJ2-1; 12 bases align to TRBD2. The CDR3 is 14 amino acids. Germline CDR1 MNHEY, CDR2 SVGEGT. With V trimmed by 8 bases and J by 6 bases, 5 bases remained unmatched. CDR3 DNA sequence: TGTGCCAGCGTGAAACTAGCGGGGGGCAATGAGCAGTTCTTC. Translation: CASVKLAGGNEQFF.

CDR3 in amino acids: CASSSPGGTNQPQHF. The CDR3 coding sequence is TGTGCCAGCAGCTCCCCCGGGGGTACGAATCAGCCCCAGCATTTT. This chain connects TRBV3-2 to TRBJ1-5; TRBD1, the table's D call, was not compared with the DNA. TRBV3-2 is classified as a pseudogene. CDR3 length: 15 amino acids.

This clonotype was counted at least ten times. The chain has TRBV20-1 and TRBJ1-5, with D unclear. CDR1 and CDR2 from the germline V gene are DFQATT and SNEGSKA (reference sequence). Trimming removed 3 bases from V and 0 bases from J, with 9 bases in between. This CDR3 has 14 amino acids. CDR3 DNA: TGCAGTGCTAGGTTTGGGTATAGCAATCAGCCCCAGCATTTT. Translation gives CSARFGYSNQPQHF.

This clonotype has a count of ten or more. The V and J genes are TRBV11-3 and TRBJ2-7; 7 positions match TRBD1. Germline CDR1 reads SGHNT; CDR2 reads YENEEA. This CDR3 region has 14 residues. The V segment lost 5 bases and the J segment 4 bases; nucleotides outside the gene matches: 8. This CDR3 reads CASSLRQGPYEQYF. The CDR3 nucleotides read TGTGCCAGCAGCCTACGACAGGGTCCGTACGAGCAGTACTTC.

This clonotype was detected many times. The chain carries TRBV6-6 and TRBJ2-7; TRBD2 might be the D (5 bases). The CDR3 extends over 14 amino acids. V was cut by 6 bases and J by 0 bases, with 12 bases left in between. The germline V gene encodes CDR1 MNHNY and CDR2 SVGAGI (reference sequence). CDR3: CASSPSGSSYEQYF. For the CDR3, the DNA is TGTGCCAGCAGCCCATCGGGGAGCTCCTACGAGCAGTACTTC.

This clonotype was picked up many times. The chain is built from TRBV5-1 and TRBJ2-3; D uncertain. The CDR3 is 12 amino acids. The germline gives CDR1 SGHRS, CDR2 YFSETQ. The ends were cut back, 4 bases at V and 5 bases at J, with 8 bases in the middle. The DNA of the CDR3 is TGCGCCAGCAGCCCAACGAGAGATACGCAGTATTTT. This codes for CASSPTRDTQYF.

The chain combines TRBV6-6 with TRBJ2-3, with 9 bases fitting TRBD1. There are 14 residues in the CDR3. Germline loops: CDR1 MNHNY, CDR2 SVGAGI (reference sequence). Trimming took 4 bases from V and 6 from J; bases not matched to a gene: 5. CDR3 sequence (DNA): TGTGCCAGCAGTTCCGGGACAGGGAGGGATACGCAGTATTTT. It is translated as CASSSGTGRDTQYF.

This chain connects TRBV6-5 to TRBJ1-3; D may be TRBD1 (5 bases). CDR3 length: 16 amino acids. Deletions cut 5 bases from V and 0 bases from J, with 14 bases between. Looked up from germline, CDR1 is MNHEY and CDR2 is SVGAGI. DNA for the CDR3: TGTGCCAGCAGTAAGAAGGGACTCATCTCTGGAAACACCATATATTTT. This translates into CASSKKGLISGNTIYF.

This clonotype occurred a few times. The CDR3 is CASSPTGSYNEQFF. CDR3 nucleotides: TGTGCCAGCAGCCCAACCGGAAGCTACAATGAGCAGTTCTTC. V and J are TRBV11-2 and TRBJ2-1; D is uncertain. Germline V CDR1 and CDR2: SGHAT, FQNNGV. The CDR3 covers 14 residues. Trimming left V 5 bases short and J 3 bases short, with 11 bases between. Complete variable domain (other parts from reference TRBV11-2 and TRBJ2-1): EAGVAQSPRYKIIEKRQSVAFWCNPISGHATLYWYQQILGQGPKLLIQFQNNGVVDDSQLPKDRFSAERLKGVDSTLKIQPAKLEDSAVYLCASSPTGSYNEQFFGPGTRLTVL.

This clonotype was seen many times. V is TRBV2 and J is TRBJ2-1, with 11 positions matching TRBD2. Germline loops: CDR1 SNHLY, CDR2 FYNNEI. The CDR3 extends over 16 amino acids. V was clipped by 6 bases and J by 3 bases; unmatched bases: 7. The chain's CDR3 is CASRAIAGGLYNEQFF. CDR3 nucleotides: TGTGCCAGCAGGGCCATAGCGGGGGGGCTCTACAATGAGCAGTTCTTC.

The chain uses TRBV4-1 and TRBJ2-1; 9 bases are shared with TRBD2. The CDR3 has 20 residues. After removal of 1 base from V and 0 bases from J, the junction contained 13 bases not matched to a gene. The germline CDR1 and CDR2 sequences are MGHRA and YSYEKL. CDR3 in DNA: TGCGCCAGCAGCCAAGTTTATGCGGGGGGGACCCTGAGCTCCTACAATGAGCAGTTCTTC. Protein sequence: CASSQVYAGGTLSSYNEQFF.

This clonotype showed up many times. The rearrangement links TRBV7-3 to TRBJ1-1; 9 positions match TRBD1. CDR1 SGHTA and CDR2 FQGTGA come from the germline V gene. The CDR3 consists of 16 residues. The V gene end was trimmed by 5 bases and the J gene end by 0 bases; junction bases not matched to a gene: 7. This CDR3 is CASSPTGGAVNTEAFF. The DNA of the CDR3 is TGTGCCAGCAGCCCCACAGGGGGCGCGGTGAACACTGAAGCTTTCTTT.

In this sample, this clonotype turned up many times. The genes are TRBV29-1 and TRBJ1-1; the D gene is possibly TRBD1 (6 bases). In germline, CDR1 is SQVTM, CDR2 ANQGSEA. This CDR3 spans 14 amino acids. Trimming removed 1 base at V and 7 bases at J, with 16 bases between. The DNA for the CDR3 is TGCAGCGTTGAAGCTCATTCGACCAGGGGTGAAGCTTTCTTT. As protein: CSVEAHSTRGEAFF.

This clonotype was counted ten times or more. The rearrangement joins TRBV7-7 to TRBJ2-1; D is possibly TRBD1 or TRBD2 (5 bases each). The CDR3 is made up of 13 amino acids. The ends were cut back, 5 bases at V and 8 bases at J, with 13 bases in the middle. The V gene's germline CDR1 is SSHAT and CDR2 FNYEAQ (reference sequence). CDR3 protein: CASSPPGQDEQFF. In DNA, the CDR3 is TGTGCCAGCAGCCCCCCGGGGCAGGATGAGCAGTTCTTC.

This clonotype is medium-sized within its sample. The chain uses TRBV21-1 and TRBJ2-3. TRBV21-1 is reported as a pseudogene. The CDR3 consists of 12 residues. Here the CDR3 DNA reads TGTGCCAGCAGGATGGGCACAGATACGCAGTATTTT. Its protein product is CASRMGTDTQYF.

In its sample, this clonotype was seen a few times. This rearrangement joins TRBV7-2 to TRBJ1-1; D not certain. CDR3 length: 14 residues. CDR1 and CDR2 from the germline V gene are SGHTA and FQGNSA. Trimming removed 0 bases from V and 4 bases from J, with 9 bases in between. Here the CDR3 reads CASSLAKVGTEAFF. Here the CDR3 DNA reads TGTGCCAGCAGCTTAGCAAAAGTGGGCACTGAAGCTTTCTTT.

The genes are TRBV20-1 and TRBJ1-2; D remains ambiguous. The CDR3 sequence is 12 residues long. CDR1 is DFQATT, CDR2 SNEGSKA, per germline (reference sequence). Trimming stripped 3 bases from V and 4 bases from J, with 9 bases between. CDR3 sequence: CSASWESYGYTF. The DNA of the CDR3 is TGCAGTGCTAGTTGGGAAAGCTATGGCTACACCTTC.

This clonotype has ten or more counts. V gene TRBV12-3 or TRBV12-4 combines with J gene TRBJ2-2; 11 bases are a match to TRBD2. The CDR3 sequence is 14 residues long. V shed 3 bases, J shed 7 bases, and the junction held 1 base outside the gene matches. DNA of the CDR3: TGTGCCAGCAGTTTGGGGACTAGCGGCGGGGAGCTGTTTTTT. Translated: CASSLGTSGGELFF.

A word on this clonotype: Given a much more abundant clone one base away, this may be a read error. V is TRBV19 and J is TRBJ2-7; no firm D call. The CDR3 is made up of 16 amino acids. Looked up from germline, CDR1 is LNHDA and CDR2 is SQIVND (reference sequence). CDR3 sequence reads: CATIPPDTPTSYQQYF. DNA of the CDR3: TGTGCCACCATTCCCCCCGACACCCCAACTTCCTACCAGCAGTACTTC. Drawing the rest from reference TRBV19 and TRBJ2-7, the complete variable domain is DGGITQSPKYLFRKEGQNVTLSCEQNLNHDAMYWYRQDPGQGLRLIYYSQIVNDFQKGDIAEGYSVSREKKESFPLTVTSAQKNPTAFYLCATIPPDTPTSYQQYFGPGTRLTVT.

The sample holds a few counts of this clonotype. This chain uses TRBV12-3 or TRBV12-4 with TRBJ2-1; 8 bases agree with TRBD1. The CDR3 has 14 amino acids. Unmatched junction bases numbered 4, after V lost 3 bases and J lost 6 bases. The CDR3 sequence: CASSFWDRSNEQFF. In nucleotides, the CDR3 is TGTGCCAGCAGTTTTTGGGACAGGTCCAATGAGCAGTTCTTC.